This TCR beta chain is drawn from a study of blood T cell repertoires in COVID-19. Study as a whole: Sites across the United States, Italy and Spain contributed samples from acute and convalescent COVID-19. PBMCs, B-cell-depleted T cells, or T cells provided the cDNA or gDNA that made up the material.

Trimming removed 1 base from V and 2 bases from J; junction bases left unmatched: 1. The germline gives CDR1 SGHDT, CDR2 YYEEEE. CDR3 size: 15 residues. Original data processing: Researchers report that nucleated cell counts were estimated from reference gene primer amplification. Sequencing was performed with immunoSEQ multiplex PCR; in TCRdb, only in-frame clones are kept and a portion is missing. The V and J calls and clone size were taken over from that table, and D and trimming were inferred from the DNA. The sample records about 190,000 clones, approximately 78% being singletons. This sequence was found in a woman older than 75 with active or convalescent COVID-19. Specimen: peripheral blood. The rearrangement joins TRBV5-6 to TRBJ2-5; 11 bases line up with TRBD2. CDR3 in amino acids: CASSLLAGGQETQYF. The CDR3 bases are TGTGCCAGCAGCTTGCTAGCGGGGGGACAAGAGACCCAGTACTTC.